These 18 T cell receptor beta chains came from one sample sequenced in a study of blood T cell repertoires in COVID-19. Sequencing was performed with immunoSEQ multiplex PCR; in TCRdb, only in-frame clones are kept and a portion is missing. The sample shows about 280,000 clones, 89% of them seen only once. The sequenced sample was peripheral blood. These receptors all stem from a man aged 45-65 years with acute or convalescent COVID-19.

The rearrangement links TRBV5-6 to TRBJ2-2, with 16 positions matching TRBD2. Germline lookup yields CDR1 SGHDT and CDR2 YYEEEE. The CDR3 consists of 17 residues. The ends lost 4 bases at V and 4 bases at J; junction bases unmatched: 4. CDR3 sequence reads: CASSPGLAGGLTGELFF. The CDR3 DNA reads TGTGCCAGCAGCCCGGGACTAGCGGGGGGGCTCACCGGGGAGCTGTTTTTT.

V usage is TRBV11-2 and J usage is TRBJ2-5; tentatively, D is TRBD1 (6 bases). The germline V gene has CDR1 SGHAT and CDR2 FQNNGV. V gave up 5 bases and J gave up 1 base, with 11 bases separating them. This CDR3 spans 14 amino acids. CDR3 sequence (DNA): TGTGCCAGCAGCCCAAACAGGGTCCAAGAGACCCAGTACTTC. This translates into CASSPNRVQETQYF.

This clone was observed a handful of times. CDR3 in DNA: TGTGCCAGCAGCTTAGAAGCGGCGAGAGAGTTAAACTACAATGAGCAGTTCTTC. Translated, it gives CASSLEAARELNYNEQFF. The genes are TRBV7-3 and TRBJ2-1, with D possibly TRBD2 on 5 matching bases. The V end was cut by 2 bases, the J end by 3 bases, with 20 bases between. Germline-derived CDR1 and CDR2 are SGHTA and FQGTGA. The length of the CDR3 is 18 residues.

As for this clone: The junction shows a germline mismatch at one end, possibly a read error. Here the CDR3 reads CASSQAGLAGPTEDF. The CDR3 DNA follows: TGTGCCAGCAGCCAAGCCGGACTAGCGGGGCCTACCGAGGACTTC. V is TRBV3-1 (or the pseudogene TRBV3-2) and J is TRBJ2-5, with TRBD2 matching over 12 bases. This CDR3 is built from 15 residues. Germline V gene data show CDR1 as LGHDT and CDR2 as YNNKEL (reference sequence).

The rearrangement joins TRBV11-3 to TRBJ2-7; maybe TRBD1 (6 bases). The CDR3 runs 13 residues. Germline V CDR1 and CDR2: SGHNT, YENEEA. V was clipped by 9 bases and J by 4 bases, with 16 bases between them. As DNA, the CDR3 is TGTGCCAGTAGCAGAGAGGGGGAGTACGAGCAGTACTTC. Encoded protein: CASSREGEYEQYF. Supplemented by reference TRBV11-3 and TRBJ2-7, the full variable domain reads EAGVVQSPRYKIIEKKQPVAFWCNPISGHNTLYWYLQNLGQGPELLIRYENEEAVDDSQLPKDRFSAERLKGVDSTLKIQPAELGDSAVYLCASSREGEYEQYFGPGTRLTVT.

V and J are TRBV7-9 and TRBJ1-1; D unclear. The CDR3 is made up of 14 amino acids. Germline V gives CDR1 SEHNR, CDR2 FQNEAQ (reference sequence). V gave up 0 bases and J gave up 2 bases, with 7 bases separating them. CDR3 bases: TGTGCCAGCAGCTTAGCTTCAACAAACACTGAAGCTTTCTTT. Its protein product is CASSLASTNTEAFF.

The chain carries TRBV7-8 and TRBJ2-5; the D gene is possibly TRBD1 (5 bases). The CDR3 totals 13 residues. The germline CDR1 and CDR2 sequences are SGHVS and FQNEAQ. V gave up 1 base and J gave up 4 bases, with 7 bases separating them. This chain's CDR3 is CASSLDRRETQYF. The CDR3 DNA is TGTGCCAGCAGCTTAGACAGGCGAGAGACCCAGTACTTC.

This chain links TRBV5-1 with TRBJ1-3; 9 bases are shared with TRBD1. Trimming took 7 bases from V and 4 from J; bases not matched to a gene: 3. The germline CDR1 and CDR2 sequences are SGHRS and YFSETQ. The CDR3 totals 13 residues. The CDR3 nucleotides read TGCGCCAGCGCGGGACAGGGAGGAAACACCATATATTTT. This translates into CASAGQGGNTIYF.

The genes are TRBV18 and TRBJ2-7; a possible D gene is TRBD2 (5 bases). V lost 3 bases to trimming and J lost 2 bases, with 17 bases between them. Germline V gives CDR1 KGHSH, CDR2 LQKENI. This CDR3 region has 16 residues. CDR3 protein: CASSPNGLPATYEQYF. The CDR3 coding sequence is TGTGCCAGCTCACCGAACGGACTGCCGGCCACCTACGAGCAGTACTTC.

The genes are TRBV27 and TRBJ1-5; TRBD1 matches at 7 bases. Germline V gene data show CDR1 as MNHEY and CDR2 as SMNVEV (reference sequence). The CDR3 consists of 15 residues. The junction had 12 bases not matched to a gene; V was cut back by 6 bases and J by 7 bases. Here the CDR3 reads CASRYSQGSWQPQHF. In nucleotides, the CDR3 is TGTGCCAGCAGATATTCACAGGGGTCGTGGCAGCCCCAGCATTTT.

This clone was found once. In the same sample, other DNA sequences code for this CDR3. The chain joins TRBV7-9 to TRBJ2-7; 8 bases line up with TRBD1. The CDR3 runs 14 residues. Unmatched junction bases numbered 5, after V lost 5 bases and J lost 2 bases. Germline V gene lookup returns CDR1 SEHNR and CDR2 FQNEAQ (reference sequence). The DNA for the CDR3 is TGTGCCAGCAGCCCTGGACAGGGACCCTACGAGCAGTACTTC. This translates into CASSPGQGPYEQYF.

The J gene is TRBJ2-1, the V gene TRBV5-4; D may be TRBD1 (6 bases). Germline V gives CDR1 SGHNT, CDR2 YYREEE (reference sequence). The ends were cut back, 1 base at V and 1 base at J, with 15 bases in the middle. The CDR3 spans 17 residues. CDR3 residues: CASSLLMGAPSYNEQFF. CDR3 nucleotide sequence: TGTGCCAGCAGCTTGTTGATGGGGGCCCCGTCCTACAATGAGCAGTTCTTC.

The rearrangement links TRBV7-2 to TRBJ2-5, with D perhaps matching TRBD1 (5 bases). The CDR3 has 13 residues. The V end lost 2 bases, the J end lost 5 bases, and 9 bases lay between the germline ends. Germline CDR1 and CDR2: SGHTA and FQGNSA. The CDR3 is CASSLRAGETQYF. The DNA of the CDR3 is TGTGCCAGCAGCTTACGAGCAGGGGAGACCCAGTACTTC.

In this sample, this clone turned up a few times. The chain joins TRBV6-1 to TRBJ2-3, with TRBD2 matching over 8 bases. In germline, CDR1 is MNHNS, CDR2 SASEGT. This CDR3 contains 17 residues. J lost 2 bases, V lost 0 bases, and 7 bases had no gene match. The CDR3 DNA follows: TGTGCCAGCAGTGAAGCGTACCAGCGGGAGTCCACAGATACGCAGTATTTT. It codes for CASSEAYQRESTDTQYF.

The rearrangement uses TRBV30 and TRBJ1-6; D might be TRBD1 (6 bases). Germline V gives CDR1 GTSNPN, CDR2 SVGIG (reference sequence). The CDR3 extends over 15 amino acids. Written as DNA, the CDR3 is TGTGCTCTCACGGGGGGGCCCTCCTATAATTCACCCCTCCACTTT. This translates into CALTGGPSYNSPLHF. The full variable domain, with the rest looked up from reference TRBV30 and TRBJ1-6, is SQTIHQWPATLVQPVGSPLSLECTVEGTSNPNLYWYRQAAGRGLQLLFYSVGIGQISSEVPQNLSASRPQDRQFILSSKKLLLSDSGFYLCALTGGPSYNSPLHFGNGTRLTVT.

The chain recombines TRBV9 with TRBJ2-5; D might be TRBD2 (6 bases). Germline V gene lookup returns CDR1 SGDLS and CDR2 YYNGEE. Trimming stripped 0 bases from V and 5 bases from J, with 17 bases between. The CDR3 length is 16 residues. Here the CDR3 DNA reads TGTGCCAGCAGCGTAGCCCCGACCGGAGGGATGGAGACCCAGTACTTC. Protein sequence: CASSVAPTGGMETQYF.

The chain employs TRBV6-6 and TRBJ2-7; D might be TRBD2 (5 bases). The ends were cut back, 0 bases at V and 7 bases at J, with 13 bases in the middle. The CDR3 runs 14 residues. Germline assignment: CDR1 MNHNY and CDR2 SVGAGI (reference sequence). The CDR3 nucleotides are TGTGCCAGCAGTTACTCCGAGAGGCGCGGGGAGCAGTACTTC. It encodes CASSYSERRGEQYF.

This rearrangement joins TRBV6-2 or TRBV6-3 to TRBJ2-1; 8 bases map to TRBD2. CDR1 and CDR2 (germline): MNHEY, SVGEGT. Trimming at V came to 0 bases and at J to 8 bases, leaving 12 bases not matched to a gene. This CDR3 has 17 amino acids. The CDR3 region is CASSYSLAGGGGDEQFF. For the CDR3, the DNA is TGTGCCAGCAGTTACTCGCTGGCCGGGGGGGGCGGGGATGAGCAGTTCTTC.